This TCR beta chain was retrieved from a study of OX40 agonist ivuxolimab in advanced cancers. Study information: The dose of intravenous ivuxolimab that patients received every 2 weeks ranged from 0.01 to 10 mg/kg. Partial responses were recorded for three patients, including one with hepatocellular carcinoma and two with cutaneous melanoma.

Germline V gene lookup returns CDR1 LNHDA and CDR2 SQIVND (reference sequence). V was pared by 3 bases and J by 5 bases, with 14 bases between. The CDR3 contains 14 residues. Profiling relied on immunoSEQ multiplex PCR, and the TCRdb table lists in-frame clones only, not all of them. Here the sample spans around 95,000 clones, 90% being singletons. The sequence came from an adult with an advanced solid tumor such as melanoma, head and neck, liver or kidney cancer. This chain links TRBV19 with TRBJ2-7, with TRBD2 as a possible D gene (6 bases). Specimen: CD4+ or CD8+ T cells sorted from blood, collected in a trial of the OX40 agonist ivuxolimab. This CDR3 is CASSIRRGSNEQYF. The DNA for the CDR3 is TGTGCCAGTAGTATCAGGCGGGGATCCAACGAGCAGTACTTC.